This T cell receptor (beta chain) was recovered during a study of technical replicates of blood from several donors. The CDR3 extends over 13 amino acids. Per the germline V gene, CDR1 is SGHNT and CDR2 is YENEEA. V was shortened by 7 bases and J by 2 bases, with 11 bases between the two germline ends. Clones were read by immunoSEQ multiplex PCR, and TCRdb kept only the in-frame ones, dropping some. The sample has fewer than 100,000 clones, approximately 97% seen once. The sequence derives from a human donor in good health. The sample taken for sequencing was T cells isolated from PBMCs. The genes are TRBV11-3 and TRBJ2-5, with a possible D match to TRBD1 (5 bases). This CDR3 reads CASNTDIQETQYF. The CDR3 coding sequence is TGTGCCAGCAACACGGACATACAAGAGACCCAGTACTTC.